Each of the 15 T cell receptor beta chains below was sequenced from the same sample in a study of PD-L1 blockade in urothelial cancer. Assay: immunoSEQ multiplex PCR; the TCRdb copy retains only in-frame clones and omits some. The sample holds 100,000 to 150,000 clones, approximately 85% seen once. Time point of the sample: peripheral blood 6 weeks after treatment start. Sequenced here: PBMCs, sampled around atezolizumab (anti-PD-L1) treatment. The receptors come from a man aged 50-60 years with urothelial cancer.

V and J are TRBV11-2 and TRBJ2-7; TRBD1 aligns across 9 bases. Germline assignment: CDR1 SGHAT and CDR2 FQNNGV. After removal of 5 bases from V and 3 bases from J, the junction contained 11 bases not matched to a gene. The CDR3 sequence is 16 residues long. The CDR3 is CASSPFYRGQGYEQYF. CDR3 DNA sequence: TGTGCCAGCAGCCCCTTCTACAGGGGGCAAGGCTACGAGCAGTACTTC.

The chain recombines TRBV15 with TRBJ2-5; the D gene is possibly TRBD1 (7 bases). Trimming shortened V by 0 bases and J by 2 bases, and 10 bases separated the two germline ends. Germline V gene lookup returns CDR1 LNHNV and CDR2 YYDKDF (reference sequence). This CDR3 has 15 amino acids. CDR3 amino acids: CATSRDRGEQETQYF. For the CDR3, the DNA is TGTGCCACCAGCAGAGACAGGGGGGAACAAGAGACCCAGTACTTC.

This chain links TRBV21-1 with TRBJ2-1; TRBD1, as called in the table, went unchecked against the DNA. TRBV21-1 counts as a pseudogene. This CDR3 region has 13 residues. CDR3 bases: TGTGCCAGCAGCAAAGGACAGGGGTATGAGCAGTTCTTC. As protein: CASSKGQGYEQFF.

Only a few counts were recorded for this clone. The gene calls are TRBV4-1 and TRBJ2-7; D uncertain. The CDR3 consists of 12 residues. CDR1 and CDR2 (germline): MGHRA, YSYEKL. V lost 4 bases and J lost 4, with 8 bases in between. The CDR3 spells CASSRPGYEQYF. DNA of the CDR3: TGCGCCAGCAGCCGGCCCGGGTACGAGCAGTACTTC.

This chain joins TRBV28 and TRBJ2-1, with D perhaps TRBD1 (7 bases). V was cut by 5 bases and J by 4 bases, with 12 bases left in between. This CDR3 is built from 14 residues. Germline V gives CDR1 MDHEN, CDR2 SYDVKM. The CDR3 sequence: CASSPPGGYNEQFF. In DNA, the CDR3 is TGTGCCAGCAGTCCGCCAGGGGGGTACAATGAGCAGTTCTTC.

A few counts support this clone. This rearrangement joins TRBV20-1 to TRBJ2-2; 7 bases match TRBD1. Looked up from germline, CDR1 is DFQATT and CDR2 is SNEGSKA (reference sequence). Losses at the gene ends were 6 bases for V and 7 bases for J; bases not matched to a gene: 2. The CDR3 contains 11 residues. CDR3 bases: TGCAGTGCCAGGGGGTACGGGGAGCTGTTTTTT. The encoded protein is CSARGYGELFF.

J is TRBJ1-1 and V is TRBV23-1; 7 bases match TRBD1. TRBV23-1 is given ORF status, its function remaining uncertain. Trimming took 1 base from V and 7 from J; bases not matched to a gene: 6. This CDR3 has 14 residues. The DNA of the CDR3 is TGCGCCAGCAGTCAATGGCAACAGGGGATTGAAGCTTTCTTT. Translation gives CASSQWQQGIEAFF.

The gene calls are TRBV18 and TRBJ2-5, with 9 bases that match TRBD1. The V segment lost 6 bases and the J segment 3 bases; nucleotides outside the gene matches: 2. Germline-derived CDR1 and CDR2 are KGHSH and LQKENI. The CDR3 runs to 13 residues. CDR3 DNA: TGTGCCAGCTCCCGGACAGGGGAAGAGACCCAGTACTTC. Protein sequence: CASSRTGEETQYF. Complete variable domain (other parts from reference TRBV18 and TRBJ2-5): NAGVMQNPRHLVRRRGQEARLRCSPMKGHSHVYWYRQLPEEGLKFMVYLQKENIIDESGMPKERFSAEFPKEGPSILRIQQVVRGDSAAYFCASSRTGEETQYFGPGTRLLVL.

CDR3 in DNA: TGTGCCAGCTCGCATCGACAGGGGGGCGACTATGGCTACACCTTC. Translation gives CASSHRQGGDYGYTF. The V gene is TRBV18, the J gene TRBJ1-2; 9 nucleotides agree with TRBD1. Germline CDR1 is KGHSH and CDR2 is LQKENI. The ends lost 6 bases at V and 3 bases at J; junction bases unmatched: 8. The CDR3 length is 15 residues.

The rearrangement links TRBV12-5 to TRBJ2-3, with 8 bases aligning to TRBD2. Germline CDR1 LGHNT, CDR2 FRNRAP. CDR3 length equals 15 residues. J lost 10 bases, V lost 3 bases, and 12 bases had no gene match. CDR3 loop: CASGLTSGSGMSQYF. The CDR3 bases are TGTGCTAGTGGTTTAACCAGCGGGAGCGGGATGTCGCAGTATTTT.

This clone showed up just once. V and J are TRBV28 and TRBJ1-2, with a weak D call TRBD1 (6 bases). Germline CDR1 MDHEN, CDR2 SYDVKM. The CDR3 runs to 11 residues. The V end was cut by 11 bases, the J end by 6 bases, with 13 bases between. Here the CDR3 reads CAWGRGNGYTF. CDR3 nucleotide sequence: TGTGCCTGGGGTAGGGGGAATGGCTACACCTTC.

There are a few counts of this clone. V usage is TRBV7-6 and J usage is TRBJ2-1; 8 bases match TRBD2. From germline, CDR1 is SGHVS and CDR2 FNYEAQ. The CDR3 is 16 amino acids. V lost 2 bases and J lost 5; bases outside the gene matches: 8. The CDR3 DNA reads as TGTGCCAGCAGCTTATACAGCGGGAGCCTCCACAATGAGCAGTTCTTC. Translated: CASSLYSGSLHNEQFF.

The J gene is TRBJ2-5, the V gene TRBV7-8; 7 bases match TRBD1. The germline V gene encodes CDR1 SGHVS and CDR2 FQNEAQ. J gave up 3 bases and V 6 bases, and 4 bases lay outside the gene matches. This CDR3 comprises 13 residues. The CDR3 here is CASSHGTEETQYF. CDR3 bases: TGTGCCAGCAGTCACGGGACAGAAGAGACCCAGTACTTC. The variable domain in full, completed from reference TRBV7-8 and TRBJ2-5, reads GAGVSQSPRYKVAKRGQDVALRCDPISGHVSLFWYQQALGQGPEFLTYFQNEAQLDKSGLPSDRFFAERPEGSVSTLKIQRTQQEDSAVYLCASSHGTEETQYFGPGTRLLVL.

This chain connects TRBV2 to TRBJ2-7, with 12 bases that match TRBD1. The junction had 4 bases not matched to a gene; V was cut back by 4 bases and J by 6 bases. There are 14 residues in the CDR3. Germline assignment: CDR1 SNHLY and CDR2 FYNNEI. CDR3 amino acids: CASSVEGQGAEQYF. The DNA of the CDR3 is TGTGCCAGCAGTGTAGAGGGACAGGGGGCCGAGCAGTACTTC. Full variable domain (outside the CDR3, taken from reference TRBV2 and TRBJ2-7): EPEVTQTPSHQVTQMGQEVILRCVPISNHLYFYWYRQILGQKVEFLVSFYNNEISEKSEIFDDQFSVERPDGSNFTLKIRSTKLEDSAMYFCASSVEGQGAEQYFGPGTRLTVT.

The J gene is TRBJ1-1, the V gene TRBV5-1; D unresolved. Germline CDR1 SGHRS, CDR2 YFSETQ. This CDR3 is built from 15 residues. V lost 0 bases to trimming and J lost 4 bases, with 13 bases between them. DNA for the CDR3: TGCGCCAGCAGCTTGGGGTCAGGTGGTATCACTGAAGCTTTCTTT. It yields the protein CASSLGSGGITEAFF.